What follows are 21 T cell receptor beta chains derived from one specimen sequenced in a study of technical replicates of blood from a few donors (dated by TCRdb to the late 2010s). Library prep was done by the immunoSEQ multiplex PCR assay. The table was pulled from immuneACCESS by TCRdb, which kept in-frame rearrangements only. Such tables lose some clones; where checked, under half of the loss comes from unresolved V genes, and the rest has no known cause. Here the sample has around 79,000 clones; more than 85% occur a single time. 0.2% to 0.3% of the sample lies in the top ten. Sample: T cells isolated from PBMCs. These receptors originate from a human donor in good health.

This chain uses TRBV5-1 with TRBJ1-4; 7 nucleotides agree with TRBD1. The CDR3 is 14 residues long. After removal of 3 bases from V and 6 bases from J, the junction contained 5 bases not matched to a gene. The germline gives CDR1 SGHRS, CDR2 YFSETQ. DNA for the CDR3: TGCGCCAGCAGCTGGCTGGACAGGCATGAAAAACTGTTTTTT. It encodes CASSWLDRHEKLFF.

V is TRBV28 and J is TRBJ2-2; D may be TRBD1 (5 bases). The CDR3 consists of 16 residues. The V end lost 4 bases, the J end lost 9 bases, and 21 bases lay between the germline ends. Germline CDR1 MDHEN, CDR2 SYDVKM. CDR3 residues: CASSSGTAGNYWELFF. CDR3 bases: TGTGCCAGCAGTTCGGGTACGGCAGGGAACTATTGGGAGCTGTTTTTT. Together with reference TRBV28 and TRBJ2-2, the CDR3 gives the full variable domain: DVKVTQSSRYLVKRTGEKVFLECVQDMDHENMFWYRQDPGLGLRLIYFSYDVKMKEKGDIPEGYSVSREKKERFSLILESASTNQTSMYLCASSSGTAGNYWELFFGEGSRLTVL.

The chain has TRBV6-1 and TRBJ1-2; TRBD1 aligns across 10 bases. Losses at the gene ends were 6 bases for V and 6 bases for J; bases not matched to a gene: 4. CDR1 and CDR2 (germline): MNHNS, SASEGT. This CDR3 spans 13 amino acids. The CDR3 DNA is TGTGCCAGCAGGCGGACAGGGGGTAATGGCTACACCTTC. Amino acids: CASRRTGGNGYTF.

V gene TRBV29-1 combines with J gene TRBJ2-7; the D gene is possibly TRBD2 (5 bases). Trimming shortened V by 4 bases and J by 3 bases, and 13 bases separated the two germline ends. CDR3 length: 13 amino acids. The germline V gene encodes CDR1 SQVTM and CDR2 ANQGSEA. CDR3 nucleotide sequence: TGCAGCGTTGCTCGGGGAGTAAACTACGAGCAGTACTTC. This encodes CSVARGVNYEQYF.

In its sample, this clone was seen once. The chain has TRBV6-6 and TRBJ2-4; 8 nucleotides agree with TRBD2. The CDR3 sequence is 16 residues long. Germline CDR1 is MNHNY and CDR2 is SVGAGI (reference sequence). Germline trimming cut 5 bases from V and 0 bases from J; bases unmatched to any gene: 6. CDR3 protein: CASSGTRTVAKNIQYF. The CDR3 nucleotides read TGTGCCAGCAGTGGGACTAGGACGGTAGCCAAAAACATTCAGTACTTC.

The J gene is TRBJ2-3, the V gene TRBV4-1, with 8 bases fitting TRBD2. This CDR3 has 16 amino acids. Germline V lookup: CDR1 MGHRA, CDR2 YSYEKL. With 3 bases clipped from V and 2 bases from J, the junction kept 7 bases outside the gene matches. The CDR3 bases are TGCGCCAGCAGCCAGGGAGCGGGAGCTGCCACAGATACGCAGTATTTT. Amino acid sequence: CASSQGAGAATDTQYF.

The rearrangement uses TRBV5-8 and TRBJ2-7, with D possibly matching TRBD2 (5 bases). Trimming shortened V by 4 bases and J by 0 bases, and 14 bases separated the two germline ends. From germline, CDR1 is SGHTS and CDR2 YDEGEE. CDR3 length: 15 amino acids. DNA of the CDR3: TGTGCCAGCAGCCCGGTGTTCGGGGACTCCTACGAGCAGTACTTC. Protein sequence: CASSPVFGDSYEQYF.

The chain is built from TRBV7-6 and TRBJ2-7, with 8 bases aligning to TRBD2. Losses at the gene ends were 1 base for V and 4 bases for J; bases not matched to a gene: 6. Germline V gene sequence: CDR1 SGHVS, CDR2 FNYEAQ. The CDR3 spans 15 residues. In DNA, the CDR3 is TGTGCCAGCAGCTTAGAAAGCGGGGGACGATACGAGCAGTACTTC. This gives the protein CASSLESGGRYEQYF.

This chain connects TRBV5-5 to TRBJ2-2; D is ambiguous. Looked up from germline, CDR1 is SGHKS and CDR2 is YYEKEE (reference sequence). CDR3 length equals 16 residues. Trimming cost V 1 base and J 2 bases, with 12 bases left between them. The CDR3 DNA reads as TGTGCCAGCAGCTTGCGTCACTTGGTCAACACCGGGGAGCTGTTTTTT. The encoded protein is CASSLRHLVNTGELFF.

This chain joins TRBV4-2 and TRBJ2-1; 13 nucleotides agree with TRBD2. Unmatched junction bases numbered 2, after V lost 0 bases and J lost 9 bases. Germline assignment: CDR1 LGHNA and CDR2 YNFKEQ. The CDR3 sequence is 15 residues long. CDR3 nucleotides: TGTGCCAGCAGCCAAGAACTAGCGGGGGGGGTTGAGCAGTTCTTC. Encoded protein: CASSQELAGGVEQFF.

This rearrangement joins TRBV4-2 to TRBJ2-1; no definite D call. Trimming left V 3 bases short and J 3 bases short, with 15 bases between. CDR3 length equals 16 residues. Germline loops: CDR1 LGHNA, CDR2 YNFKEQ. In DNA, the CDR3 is TGTGCCAGCAGCCAGACTCCGGGTATAAACTACAATGAGCAGTTCTTC. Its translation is CASSQTPGINYNEQFF.

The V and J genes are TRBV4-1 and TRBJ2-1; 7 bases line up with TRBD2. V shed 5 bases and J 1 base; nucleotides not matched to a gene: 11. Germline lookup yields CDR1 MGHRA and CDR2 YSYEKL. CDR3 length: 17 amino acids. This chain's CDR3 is CASSKAGVTSSYNEQFF. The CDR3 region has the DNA TGCGCCAGCAGCAAGGCGGGAGTGACTTCATCCTACAATGAGCAGTTCTTC.

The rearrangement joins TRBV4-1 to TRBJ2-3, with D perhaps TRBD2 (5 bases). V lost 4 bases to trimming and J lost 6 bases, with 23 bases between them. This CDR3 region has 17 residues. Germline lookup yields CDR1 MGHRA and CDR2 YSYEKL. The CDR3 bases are TGCGCCAGCAGCCTTTTGTCAGGCGGGCGTCGTGACGATACGCAGTATTTT. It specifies CASSLLSGGRRDDTQYF.

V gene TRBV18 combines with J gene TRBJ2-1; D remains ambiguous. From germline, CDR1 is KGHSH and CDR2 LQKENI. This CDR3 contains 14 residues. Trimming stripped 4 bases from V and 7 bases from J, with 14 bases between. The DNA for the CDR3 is TGTGCCAGCTCACTTGACGAGGTGGCAAATGAGCAGTTCTTC. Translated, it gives CASSLDEVANEQFF.

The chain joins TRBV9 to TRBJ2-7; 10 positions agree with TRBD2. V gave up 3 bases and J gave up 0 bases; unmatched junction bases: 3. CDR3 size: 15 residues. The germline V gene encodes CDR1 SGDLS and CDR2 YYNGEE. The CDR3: CASSGGLASSYEQYF. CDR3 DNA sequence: TGTGCCAGCAGCGGGGGACTAGCGAGCTCCTACGAGCAGTACTTC.

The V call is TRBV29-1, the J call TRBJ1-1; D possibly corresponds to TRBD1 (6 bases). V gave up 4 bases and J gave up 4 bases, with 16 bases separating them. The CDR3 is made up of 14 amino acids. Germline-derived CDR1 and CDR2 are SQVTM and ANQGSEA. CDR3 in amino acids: CSVVTGLHTTEAFF. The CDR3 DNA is TGCAGCGTTGTTACAGGGCTTCACACCACTGAAGCTTTCTTT.

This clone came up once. Written as DNA, the CDR3 is TGCGCCAGCAGGCGTATTAGCGGGGTTGAAGATACGCAGTATTTT. Protein product: CASRRISGVEDTQYF. This chain links TRBV5-1 with TRBJ2-3; 8 bases map to TRBD2. Germline CDR1 is SGHRS and CDR2 is YFSETQ. The junction had 10 bases not matched to a gene; V was cut back by 5 bases and J by 5 bases. CDR3 length: 15 amino acids. Full variable domain (outside the CDR3, taken from reference TRBV5-1 and TRBJ2-3): KAGVTQTPRYLIKTRGQQVTLSCSPISGHRSVSWYQQTPGQGLQFLFEYFSETQRNKGNFPGRFSGRQFSNSRSEMNVSTLELGDSALYLCASRRISGVEDTQYFGPGTRLTVL.

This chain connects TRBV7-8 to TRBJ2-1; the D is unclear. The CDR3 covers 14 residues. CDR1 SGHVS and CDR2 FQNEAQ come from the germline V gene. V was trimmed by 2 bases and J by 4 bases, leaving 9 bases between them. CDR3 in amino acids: CASSLTRLYNEQFF. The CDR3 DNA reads TGTGCCAGCAGCTTAACTCGGTTATACAATGAGCAGTTCTTC.

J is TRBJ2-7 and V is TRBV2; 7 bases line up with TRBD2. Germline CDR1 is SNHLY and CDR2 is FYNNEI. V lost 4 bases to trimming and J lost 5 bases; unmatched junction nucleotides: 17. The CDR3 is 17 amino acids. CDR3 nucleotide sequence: TGTGCCAGCAGTGGAGTTGGGTGGGCGGGAGTAAGGGACGAGCAGTACTTC. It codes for CASSGVGWAGVRDEQYF.

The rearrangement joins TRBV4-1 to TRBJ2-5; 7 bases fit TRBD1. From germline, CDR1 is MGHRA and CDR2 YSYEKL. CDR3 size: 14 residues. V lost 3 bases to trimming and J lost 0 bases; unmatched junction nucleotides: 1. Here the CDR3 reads CASSQGQNQETQYF. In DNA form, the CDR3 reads TGCGCCAGCAGCCAGGGACAGAACCAAGAGACCCAGTACTTC.

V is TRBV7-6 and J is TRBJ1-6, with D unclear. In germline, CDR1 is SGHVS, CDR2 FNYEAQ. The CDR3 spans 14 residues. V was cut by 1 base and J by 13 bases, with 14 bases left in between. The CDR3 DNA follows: TGTGCCAGCAGCTTAGGGCAGACAATTCACCCCCTCCACTTT. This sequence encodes CASSLGQTIHPLHF.